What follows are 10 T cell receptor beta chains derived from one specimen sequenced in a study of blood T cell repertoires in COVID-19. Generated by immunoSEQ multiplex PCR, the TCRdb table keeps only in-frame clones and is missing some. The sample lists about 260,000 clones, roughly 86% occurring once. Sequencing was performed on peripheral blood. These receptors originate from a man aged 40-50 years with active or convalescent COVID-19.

DNA of the CDR3: TGTGCCAGCAGTCTCGGACAGAACTACGAGCAGTACTTC. Its translation is CASSLGQNYEQYF. The chain has TRBV12-3 or TRBV12-4 and TRBJ2-7; tentative D call: TRBD1 (6 bases). V was pared by 5 bases and J by 3 bases, with 11 bases between. The CDR3 is 13 amino acids.

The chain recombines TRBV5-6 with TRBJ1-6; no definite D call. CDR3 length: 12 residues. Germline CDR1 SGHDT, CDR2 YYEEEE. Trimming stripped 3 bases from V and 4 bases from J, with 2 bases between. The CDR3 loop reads CASSSYNSPLHF. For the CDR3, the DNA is TGTGCCAGCAGCTCGTATAATTCACCCCTCCACTTT. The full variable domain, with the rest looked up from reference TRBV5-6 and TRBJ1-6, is DAGVTQSPTHLIKTRGQQVTLRCSPKSGHDTVSWYQQALGQGPQFIFQYYEEEERQRGNFPDRFSGHQFPNYSSELNVNALLLGDSALYLCASSSYNSPLHFGNGTRLTVT.

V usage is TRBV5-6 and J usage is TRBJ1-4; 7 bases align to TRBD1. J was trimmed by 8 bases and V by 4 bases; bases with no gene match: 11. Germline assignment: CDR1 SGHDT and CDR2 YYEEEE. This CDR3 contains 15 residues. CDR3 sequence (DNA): TGTGCCAGCAGCGCGGGACAGTCTGGGGTGGAAAAACTGTTTTTT. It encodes CASSAGQSGVEKLFF.

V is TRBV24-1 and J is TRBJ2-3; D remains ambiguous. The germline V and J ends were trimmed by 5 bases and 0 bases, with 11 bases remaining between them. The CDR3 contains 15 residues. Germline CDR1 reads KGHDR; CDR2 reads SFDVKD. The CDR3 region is CATSGIEASTDTQYF. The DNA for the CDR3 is TGTGCCACCAGTGGTATAGAAGCTAGCACAGATACGCAGTATTTT.

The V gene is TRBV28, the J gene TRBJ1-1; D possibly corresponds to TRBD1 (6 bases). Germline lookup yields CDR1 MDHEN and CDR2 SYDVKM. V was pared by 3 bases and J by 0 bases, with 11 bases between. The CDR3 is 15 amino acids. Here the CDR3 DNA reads TGTGCCAGCAGTTTCGGGAGGGGGTTGAACACTGAAGCTTTCTTT. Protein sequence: CASSFGRGLNTEAFF.

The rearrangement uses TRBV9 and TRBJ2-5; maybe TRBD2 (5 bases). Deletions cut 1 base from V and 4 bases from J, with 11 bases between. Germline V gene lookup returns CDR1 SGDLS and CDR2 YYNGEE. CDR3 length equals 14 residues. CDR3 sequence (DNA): TGTGCCAGCAGCGTATCCCCCGGGGTAGAGACCCAGTACTTC. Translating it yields CASSVSPGVETQYF.

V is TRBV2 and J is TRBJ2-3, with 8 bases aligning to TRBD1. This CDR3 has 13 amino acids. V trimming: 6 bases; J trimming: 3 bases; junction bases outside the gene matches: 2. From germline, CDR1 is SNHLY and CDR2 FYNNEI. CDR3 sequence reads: CASRQGATDTQYF. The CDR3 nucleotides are TGTGCCAGCAGGCAGGGGGCAACAGATACGCAGTATTTT.

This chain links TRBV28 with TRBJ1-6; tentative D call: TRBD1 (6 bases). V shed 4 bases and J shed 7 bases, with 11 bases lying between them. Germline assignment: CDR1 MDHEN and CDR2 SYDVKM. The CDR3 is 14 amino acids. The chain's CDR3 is CASSYRVRNSPLHF. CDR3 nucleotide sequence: TGTGCCAGCAGTTACAGGGTAAGGAATTCACCCCTCCACTTT.

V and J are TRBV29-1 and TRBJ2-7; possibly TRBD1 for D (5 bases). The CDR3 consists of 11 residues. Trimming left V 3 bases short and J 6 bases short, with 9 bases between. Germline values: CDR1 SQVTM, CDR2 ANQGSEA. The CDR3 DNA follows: TGCAGCGTTGATGGGGCAAGCGAGCAGTACTTC. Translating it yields CSVDGASEQYF.

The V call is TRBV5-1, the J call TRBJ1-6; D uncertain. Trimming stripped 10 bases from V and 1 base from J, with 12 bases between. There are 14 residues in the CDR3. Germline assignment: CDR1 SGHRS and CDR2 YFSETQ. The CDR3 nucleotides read TGCGCCTCATCTGAGGGTTCCTATAATTCACCCCTCCACTTT. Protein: CASSEGSYNSPLHF.